Listed below are T cell receptor beta chains from one sample, sequenced in a study of blood T cell repertoires in COVID-19. Sequencing used immunoSEQ multiplex PCR; TCRdb keeps in-frame clones, though not all of them. The table includes about 210,000 clones, 70% to 90% detected once. The sequenced sample was peripheral blood. The source of these receptors is a man between 18 and 29 years old with active or convalescent COVID-19. Both conserved end residues are part of each CDR3. D genes are given only for firm matches. Clone size is given for some rows only: seen once, a few or many times, or a class if the clone is expanded.

clone_size,j_call,v_call,d_call,cdr3_nt,cdr3_aa
NA,TRBJ2-2,TRBV7-2,NA,TGTGCCAGCAGCTCTGGCCCGAACACCGGGGAGCTGTTTTTT,CASSSGPNTGELFF
NA,TRBJ2-1,TRBV5-1,TRBD2,TGCGCCAGCAGCCCGTCCTCGGGACTAGCGGGGGGCCTCTACAATGAGCAGTTCTTC,CASSPSSGLAGGLYNEQFF
NA,TRBJ2-1,TRBV9,NA,TGTGCCAGCAGCGCGGAGACTAGATTCACTGAGCAGTTCTTC,CASSAETRFTEQFF
once,TRBJ2-2,TRBV28,TRBD1,TGTGCCAGCAATACCGGGACAGCCACCGGGGAGCTGTTTTTT,CASNTGTATGELFF
NA,TRBJ1-5,TRBV6-4,NA,TGTGCCAGCAGTGACTCCCCGAATCAGCCCCAGCATTTT,CASSDSPNQPQHF
NA,TRBJ1-1,TRBV9,NA,TGTGCCAGCAGCGCGACTGGACAGATGGACACTGAAGCTTTCTTT,CASSATGQMDTEAFF
NA,TRBJ2-6,TRBV19,TRBD1,TGTGCCAGTAGTATAGTTGCCCCCCTCCTGACAGGGGGGAGCTCTGGGGCCAACGTCCTGACTTTC,CASSIVAPLLTGGSSGANVLTF
NA,TRBJ1-2,TRBV28,NA,TGTGCCAGCTGGGCGAACTATGGCTACACCTTC,CASWANYGYTF
NA,TRBJ2-3,TRBV10-3,TRBD1,TGTGCCATACTTGCCCAGGGACAGCTCACAGATACGCAGTATTTT,CAILAQGQLTDTQYF
NA,TRBJ1-3,TRBV6-5,NA,TGTGCCAGCAGCCTCCAGGGTTTTGGAAACACCATATATTTT,CASSLQGFGNTIYF
once,TRBJ2-7,TRBV9,TRBD1,TGTGCCAGCAGCGGATCAGCAGGGGGCGCAACCCCCCACGAGCAGTACTTC,CASSGSAGGATPHEQYF
NA,TRBJ2-2,TRBV6-4,TRBD1,TGTGCCAGCAGTGACTTGGGACAGGGTGCCGGGGAGCTGTTTTTT,CASSDLGQGAGELFF
NA,TRBJ2-6,TRBV30,TRBD1,TGTGCCTGGACTGTGGGACAGGGGTTGTTTCGGCCTGGGGCCAACGTCCTGACTTTC,CAWTVGQGLFRPGANVLTF
few,TRBJ1-2,TRBV4-2,NA,TGTGCCAGCAGCCAAGAAGCGAGGGCGCGGGACTACACCTTC,CASSQEARARDYTF
NA,TRBJ1-2,TRBV27,NA,TGTGCCAGCACCGACGAACAGAGAAAATATGGCTACACCTTC,CASTDEQRKYGYTF
NA,TRBJ1-2,TRBV7-2,NA,TGTGCCAGCAGCTTAGCTCTAGAAAACTATGGCTACACCTTC,CASSLALENYGYTF
NA,TRBJ2-7,TRBV6-6,TRBD1,TGTGCCAGCAGGTCCCGATGGGACAGGGATCCCTACGAGCAGTACTTC,CASRSRWDRDPYEQYF
NA,TRBJ2-7,TRBV11-2,TRBD1,TGTGCCAGCAGCTCGGTCCGGGACAGGGTTATCGACGAGCAGTACTTC,CASSSVRDRVIDEQYF
NA,TRBJ2-7,TRBV5-4,NA,TGTGCCAGCAGCTTGGAAGGAGGCTCCTACGAGCAGTACTTC,CASSLEGGSYEQYF
NA,TRBJ1-3,TRBV19,NA,TGTGCCAGTAGTCAAAGCGGAATCTCTGGAAACACCATATATTTT,CASSQSGISGNTIYF
NA,TRBJ1-1,TRBV24-1,NA,TGTGCCACCCGAGGCAACACTGAAGCTTTCTTT,CATRGNTEAFF
few,TRBJ1-1,TRBV16,NA,TGTGCCAGCAGCCCTTGGGGAGGTACTGAAGCTTTCTTT,CASSPWGGTEAFF
NA,TRBJ1-2,TRBV12-3/TRBV12-4,NA,TGTGCCGCCAGCCTACAGGACCACTATGGCTACACCTTC,CAASLQDHYGYTF
NA,TRBJ2-1,TRBV10-2,NA,TGCGCCAGCAGTGAGCCCTCCGGGAAGGAGCAGTTCTTC,CASSEPSGKEQFF
NA,TRBJ1-4,TRBV27,NA,TGTGCCAGCAGTTTATCGAAAGGAGCGGGAGAAAAACTGTTTTTT,CASSLSKGAGEKLFF
NA,TRBJ2-7,TRBV6-5,TRBD1,TGTGCCAGCAGTTACCGACAGGGGGGCGAGCAGTACTTC,CASSYRQGGEQYF
NA,TRBJ2-7,TRBV10-3,NA,TGTGCCATCACGCAGGGTGAGGCCTACGAGCAGTACTTC,CAITQGEAYEQYF
once,TRBJ1-5,TRBV13,NA,TGTGCCAGCAGCTCCTCCGACCGCGGTAGAAGCAATCAGCCCCAGCATTTT,CASSSSDRGRSNQPQHF
NA,TRBJ2-3,TRBV7-9,TRBD2,TGTGCCAGCAGCTTACTAGCGGGATACACAGATACGCAGTATTTT,CASSLLAGYTDTQYF